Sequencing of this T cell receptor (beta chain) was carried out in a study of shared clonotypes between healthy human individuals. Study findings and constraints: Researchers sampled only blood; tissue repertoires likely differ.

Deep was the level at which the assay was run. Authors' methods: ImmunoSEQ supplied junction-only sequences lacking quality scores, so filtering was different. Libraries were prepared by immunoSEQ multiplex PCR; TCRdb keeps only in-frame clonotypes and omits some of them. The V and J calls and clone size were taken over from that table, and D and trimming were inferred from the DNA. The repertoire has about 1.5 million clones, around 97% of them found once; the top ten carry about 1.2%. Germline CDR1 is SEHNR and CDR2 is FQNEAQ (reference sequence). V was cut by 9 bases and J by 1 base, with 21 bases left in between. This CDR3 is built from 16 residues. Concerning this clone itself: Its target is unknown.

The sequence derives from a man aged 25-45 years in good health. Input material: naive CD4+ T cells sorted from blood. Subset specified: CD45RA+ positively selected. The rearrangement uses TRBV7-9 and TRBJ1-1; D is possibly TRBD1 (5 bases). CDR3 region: CASIRMAGPRNTEAFF. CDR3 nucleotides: TGTGCCAGTATACGTATGGCGGGACCGAGGAACACTGAAGCTTTCTTT.